The 13 T cell receptor beta chains below all came from one sample that was sequenced in a study of blood T cells in healthy people across ages (dated by TCRdb to about 2015). Receptor libraries were prepared by 5' RACE. The sample was run on an Illumina HiSeq 2500. A second roughly 6 to 12 cycle PCR used a sample-barcoded 5' primer and a J-beta primer mix. Starting from the raw public reads, TCRdb applied fastp trimming at Q25, assembled clones with MiXCR and retained in-frame beta chains. Merged by CDR3 protein, the rows form single entries marked with the most common genes and DNA. The sample has fewer than 800,000 distinct CDR3 sequences on record, roughly 50% of them singletons. The ten largest clones capture 30% to 35% of the sample. Sequencing input: blood. The source is a woman between 55 and 75 years old in good health.

This clonotype was observed a single time. Lacking the conserved final phenylalanine or tryptophan, this CDR3 likely reflects a read error. V usage is TRBV27 and J usage is TRBJ2-5; the D is unclear. The assigned J gene may be wrong: the sequence end matches TRBJ2-7 better. Germline assignment: CDR1 MNHEY and CDR2 SMNVEV (reference sequence). The CDR3 is 12 residues long. CDR3 region: CASSFGGTEQYL. CDR3 coding DNA: TGTGCCAGCAGTTTTGGTGGAACCGAGCAGTACCTC.

This clonotype has a handful of counts. This chain links TRBV28 with TRBJ2-1, with 11 bases aligning to TRBD2. V trimming: 4 bases; J trimming: 6 bases; junction bases outside the gene matches: 14. There are 18 residues in the CDR3. Germline values: CDR1 MDHEN, CDR2 SYDVKM. In DNA form, the CDR3 reads TGTGCCAGCAGTTCAACGACTAGCGGGAACAGGGTCTTCAATGAGCAGTTCTTC. Protein sequence: CASSSTTSGNRVFNEQFF.

This clonotype was detected once. The chain combines TRBV15 with TRBJ2-7; TRBD1 agrees at 7 bases. CDR3 size: 17 residues. V was clipped by 1 base and J by 0 bases; unmatched bases: 9. Germline V CDR1 and CDR2: LNHNV, YYDKDF (reference sequence). Here the CDR3 reads CATSRVNKQGVSYEQYF. CDR3 sequence (DNA): TGTGCCACCAGCAGAGTCAACAAGCAGGGGGTCTCCTACGAGCAGTACTTC. The full variable domain, in which reference TRBV15 and TRBJ2-7 provide the parts outside the CDR3, is DAMVIQNPRYQVTQFGKPVTLSCSQTLNHNVMYWYQQKSSQAPKLLFHYYDKDFNNEADTPDNFQSRRPNTSFCFLDIRSPGLGDTAMYLCATSRVNKQGVSYEQYFGPGTRLTVT.

This clonotype turned up a few times. V is TRBV2 and J is TRBJ2-1; D remains ambiguous. V lost 0 bases and J lost 7, with 13 bases in between. The CDR3 runs to 15 residues. The germline V gene has CDR1 SNHLY and CDR2 FYNNEI. CDR3 sequence: CASSEAPRGRNEQFF. The CDR3 DNA reads as TGTGCCAGCAGTGAAGCGCCCCGTGGTCGGAATGAGCAGTTCTTC.

This clonotype was observed a handful of times. V is TRBV20-1 and J is TRBJ2-3, with 9 bases fitting TRBD2. The V gene's germline CDR1 is DFQATT and CDR2 SNEGSKA (reference sequence). The CDR3 extends over 16 amino acids. Trimming cost V 3 bases and J 2 bases; bases outside gene matches: 9. DNA for the CDR3: TGCAGTGCTAGCCCCGTGACTAGCGGAATCACAGATACGCAGTATTTT. This codes for CSASPVTSGITDTQYF.

The chain uses TRBV10-3 and TRBJ2-5; 9 bases fit TRBD2. The CDR3 totals 15 residues. After removal of 2 bases from V and 6 bases from J, the junction contained 7 bases not matched to a gene. Germline V gives CDR1 ENHRY, CDR2 SYGVKD. For the CDR3, the DNA is TGTGCCATCAGTGAGGCGGCTAGCGGGAAAAAGACCCAGTACTTC. It codes for CAISEAASGKKTQYF.

This clonotype was counted only a few times. The chain carries TRBV4-3 and TRBJ1-4, with D unresolved. Between the trimmed V and J ends, which lost 4 bases and 8 bases, there was a span of 20 bases. CDR3 length: 16 residues. CDR1 is LGHNA and CDR2 is YSLEER in the germline V gene. The chain's CDR3 is CASSPAGATGGEKLFF. CDR3 DNA sequence: TGCGCCAGCAGCCCAGCCGGAGCCACCGGTGGAGAAAAACTGTTTTTT.

This clonotype was counted between two and nine times. The CDR3 here is CSVDSGTANTEAFF. CDR3 nucleotides: TGCAGCGTGGACTCCGGGACAGCGAACACTGAAGCTTTCTTT. The genes are TRBV29-1 and TRBJ1-1, with TRBD1 matching 7 bases. Per the germline V gene, CDR1 is SQVTM and CDR2 is ANQGSEA. The CDR3 is 14 amino acids. V was pared by 6 bases and J by 1 base, with 8 bases of the junction left unmatched.

The V and J genes are TRBV5-1 and TRBJ2-1; D is perhaps TRBD2 (5 bases). The closer fit of TRBJ2-7 to the DNA end suggests the J call may be wrong. This CDR3 region has 15 residues. Germline V gene lookup returns CDR1 SGHRS and CDR2 YFSETQ. CDR3 residues: CASMEAYPSYNEQYF. The CDR3 nucleotides are TGCGCCAGCATGGAGGCGTACCCCTCCTACAATGAGCAGTACTTC.

The chain recombines TRBV20-1 with TRBJ2-1, with D unresolved. Germline V gene lookup returns CDR1 DFQATT and CDR2 SNEGSKA (reference sequence). Trimming cost V 2 bases and J 9 bases, with 20 bases left between them. The CDR3 has 15 residues. The DNA of the CDR3 is TGCAGTGCTAGATCGTCCCTTACAAGAACCGGTGAGCAGTTCTTC. This translates into CSARSSLTRTGEQFF.

V is TRBV4-3 and J is TRBJ1-2, with no clear D. Per the germline V gene, CDR1 is LGHNA and CDR2 is YSLEER. Trimming shortened V by 0 bases and J by 8 bases, and 10 bases separated the two germline ends. CDR3 size: 13 residues. The CDR3 sequence is CASSQDRSVGYTF. CDR3 DNA sequence: TGCGCCAGCAGCCAAGATCGGTCAGTAGGCTACACCTTC.

This clonotype was observed at least ten times. Being one base from a much bigger clone, this may be a read error. The chain couples TRBV24-1 to TRBJ2-1; a weak D match, TRBD2 (6 bases). Per germline, CDR1 KGHDR and CDR2 SFDVKD. The CDR3 runs to 13 residues. V was cut by 5 bases and J by 4 bases, with 8 bases left in between. The CDR3 loop reads CATSGGGYNEQFF. CDR3 DNA sequence: TGTGCCACCAGTGGTGGGGGGTACAATGAGCAGTTCTTC.

This clonotype was seen once. The V call is TRBV9, the J call TRBJ2-3; the match to TRBD2 covers 9 bases. The length of the CDR3 is 16 residues. Trimming cost V 2 bases and J 3 bases; bases outside gene matches: 7. Per germline, CDR1 SGDLS and CDR2 YYNGEE. The CDR3: CASSVDLAGATDTQYF. The DNA of the CDR3 is TGTGCCAGCAGCGTGGATTTAGCGGGAGCAACAGATACGCAGTATTTT.